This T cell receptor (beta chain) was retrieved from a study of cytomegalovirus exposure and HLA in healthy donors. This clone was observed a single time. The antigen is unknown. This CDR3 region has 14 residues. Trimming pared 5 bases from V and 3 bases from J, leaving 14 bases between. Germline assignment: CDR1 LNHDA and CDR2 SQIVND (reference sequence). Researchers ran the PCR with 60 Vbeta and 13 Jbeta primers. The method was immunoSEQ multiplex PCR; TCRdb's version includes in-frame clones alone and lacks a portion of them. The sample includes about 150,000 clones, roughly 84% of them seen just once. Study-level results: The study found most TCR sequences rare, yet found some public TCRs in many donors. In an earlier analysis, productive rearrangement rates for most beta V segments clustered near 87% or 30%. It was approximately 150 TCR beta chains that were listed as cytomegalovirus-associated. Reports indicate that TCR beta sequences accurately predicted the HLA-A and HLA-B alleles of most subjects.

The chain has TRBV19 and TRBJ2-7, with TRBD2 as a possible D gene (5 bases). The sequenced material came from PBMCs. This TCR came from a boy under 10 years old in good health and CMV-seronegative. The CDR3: CASSPQARDYEQYF. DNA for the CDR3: TGTGCCAGTAGTCCCCAAGCACGGGACTACGAGCAGTACTTC.